There are a few counts of the clone carrying this T cell receptor (beta chain). Germline V gene sequence: CDR1 LGHNA, CDR2 YNFKEQ. The ends lost 0 bases at V and 5 bases at J; junction bases unmatched: 5. The CDR3 extends over 16 amino acids. This record comes from a study of T-cell memory formation after mild COVID-19. TCRdb called the 5' RACE reads again in MiXCR, with one record for every CDR3 protein. The sample holds a few hundred thousand distinct CDR3 sequences, around a fifth seen once. The rearrangement joins TRBV4-2 to TRBJ2-2; TRBD1 agrees at 8 bases. Source material: PBMCs or a T cell subset sorted from them (not recorded which). The clonotype comes from an adult woman who had mild COVID-19 (a few samples of this study predate the infection). Cell type and time point are not known. The CDR3 sequence: CASSQDQGARTGELFF. CDR3 DNA: TGTGCCAGCAGCCAAGATCAGGGGGCTAGAACCGGGGAGCTGTTTTTT.